What follows is one T cell receptor beta chain and its context. The sample originates from a study of blood T cell repertoires in COVID-19. Across the whole study: Sites in the United States, Italy and Spain provided acute and convalescent COVID-19 samples.

The assay was immunoSEQ multiplex PCR, and TCRdb's table has in-frame clones only and misses some. Of 250,000 to 350,000 clones in the sample, about 81% were seen once. Patients at the Seattle site were enrolled during active infection and followed longitudinally. The CDR3 runs 15 residues. V lost 1 base to trimming and J lost 2 bases, with 12 bases between them. Per germline, CDR1 MNHNS and CDR2 SASEGT. This chain links TRBV6-1 with TRBJ2-7, with D possibly matching TRBD1 (6 bases). The TCR originated in a human donor with COVID-19, enrolled during active disease. The donor label of this sample is uncertain. Sequencing used peripheral blood. CDR3 loop: CASSEVRDNPYEQYF. The CDR3 nucleotides read TGTGCCAGCAGTGAAGTCCGGGACAACCCCTACGAGCAGTACTTC.